This T cell receptor beta chain was sequenced during a study of cytomegalovirus exposure and HLA in healthy donors. The CDR3 covers 16 residues. Germline lookup yields CDR1 SGHKS and CDR2 YYEKEE (reference sequence). J gave up 5 bases and V 0 bases, and 9 bases lay outside the gene matches. The study ran its PCR with 60 Vbeta and 13 Jbeta primers. TCRdb's table, derived via immunoSEQ multiplex PCR, lists solely in-frame clones and lacks some. The table lists approximately 150,000 clones, roughly 79% of them singletons. In this sample, this clone turned up a few times. The chain employs TRBV5-5 and TRBJ2-5; TRBD1 agrees at 8 bases. Material for sequencing was PBMCs. This sequence originates from a man between 25 and 39 years old in good health and CMV-seronegative. The CDR3 DNA reads as TGTGCCAGCAGCTTGGGTGGGACAGGTAGAGGGGAGACCCAGTACTTC. The encoded protein is CASSLGGTGRGETQYF.